The 5 T cell receptor beta chains listed next were all sequenced from one sample in a study of T cell responses to AZD1222 COVID-19 vaccine. Clones were sequenced by immunoSEQ multiplex PCR, and TCRdb holds only the in-frame ones, with some missing. The top ten hold 5% of the sample, which has about 97,000 clones, 86% seen once. Here the sequenced sample was peripheral blood, taken on day 0 of AZD1222 vaccination. Source of these receptors: an adult in good health.

This chain joins TRBV5-6 and TRBJ1-6; unclear D gene. CDR3 size: 14 residues. V was cut by 0 bases and J by 7 bases, with 8 bases left in between. Germline CDR1 and CDR2: SGHDT and YYEEEE. The CDR3 reads CASSLATGNSPLHF. As DNA, the CDR3 is TGTGCCAGCAGCTTGGCAACGGGAAATTCACCCCTCCACTTT.

This clone came up a few times. The rearrangement uses TRBV7-9 and TRBJ2-7, with 7 nucleotides matching TRBD2. Germline values: CDR1 SEHNR, CDR2 FQNEAQ (reference sequence). The CDR3 runs to 16 residues. With V trimmed by 3 bases and J by 0 bases, 8 bases remained unmatched. CDR3 in amino acids: CASSFPSGTNSYEQYF. The CDR3 coding sequence is TGTGCCAGCAGCTTCCCCAGCGGGACCAACTCCTACGAGCAGTACTTC.

The CDR3 is CASSFPTQSNYGYTF. CDR3 DNA: TGTGCCAGCAGCTTCCCCACCCAATCGAACTATGGCTACACCTTC. The chain recombines TRBV6-6 with TRBJ1-2, with D uncertain. Germline lookup yields CDR1 MNHNY and CDR2 SVGAGI (reference sequence). The CDR3 spans 15 residues. The V end was cut by 6 bases, the J end by 2 bases, with 16 bases between.

The rearrangement uses TRBV6-5 and TRBJ1-2; D unclear. CDR1 MNHEY and CDR2 SVGAGI come from the germline V gene. The CDR3 is made up of 14 amino acids. V was shortened by 5 bases and J by 4 bases, with 14 bases between the two germline ends. In DNA form, the CDR3 reads TGTGCCAGCAGTATCAGACCAGAGCCCTATGGCTACACCTTC. Translated: CASSIRPEPYGYTF.

The V and J genes are TRBV29-1 and TRBJ2-5; 7 bases align to TRBD2. The CDR3 is made up of 13 amino acids. The V and J ends lost 7 bases and 7 bases, in that order; junction bases with no gene match: 12. The V gene's germline CDR1 is SQVTM and CDR2 ANQGSEA. The CDR3 spells CSAGGTTLGTQYF. CDR3 DNA: TGCAGCGCCGGGGGGACTACCCTGGGGACCCAGTACTTC.